This is a list of T cell receptor beta chains from one sample in a study of Graves' ophthalmopathy and Graves' hyperthyroidism. MiXCR, run by TCRdb on the multiplex PCR reads, gives a single entry per CDR3 protein. The sample includes 560,000 or so distinct CDR3 sequences, under 40% of them seen just once. Sequenced input: peripheral blood or thyroid tissue (not recorded which). Receptors were obtained from an adult man with Graves' hyperthyroidism. CDR3s include the opening cysteine and the closing phenylalanine or tryptophan. The D gene is left open where the match is weak. Not every row has a clone size; where given, it reads once, few, many or a size class.

.	.	TRBJ1-1	TRBV29-1	CSVLDSYTEAFF	TGCAGCGTGCTGGACTCTTACACTGAAGCTTTCTTT
many	.	TRBJ1-1	TRBV7-8	CASSLRRTGTPSSSTEAFF	TGTGCCAGCAGCTTGAGGCGCACAGGTACGCCCTCCAGTAGCACTGAAGCTTTCTTT
.	.	TRBJ2-3	TRBV28	CASSFPSPSQYF	TGTGCCAGCAGTTTCCCCTCCCCATCGCAGTATTTT
.	TRBD1	TRBJ2-7	TRBV7-7	CASSPQGTDTQYF	TGTGCTAGCAGCCCACAGGGGACAGATACGCAGTACTTC
.	.	TRBJ1-1	TRBV20-1	CSARGRAMNTEAFF	TGCAGTGCCAGAGGGAGGGCGATGAACACTGAAGCTTTCTTT
.	.	TRBJ2-7	TRBV27	CASTPTVSPHEQYF	TGTGCCAGCACTCCTACCGTAAGTCCGCACGAGCAGTACTTC
many	.	TRBJ1-4	TRBV2	CASSERTTNEKLFF	TGTGCCAGCAGTGAGCGAACAACTAATGAAAAACTGTTTTTT
.	.	TRBJ1-5	TRBV4-1	CASSQDPTSWGDSNQPQHF	TGCGCCAGCAGCCAAGATCCCACTTCTTGGGGTGATAGCAATCAGCCCCAGCATTTT
many	.	TRBJ1-2	TRBV4-2	CASSQALGISNYGYTF	TGTGCCAGCAGCCAAGCCCTGGGGATTTCTAACTATGGCTACACCTTC
.	TRBD1	TRBJ1-2	TRBV9	CVSSVVAGGVGGYTF	TGTGTCAGCAGCGTAGTGGCAGGGGGCGTGGGTGGCTACACCTTC
many	TRBD1	TRBJ1-6	TRBV15	CATSPTGLGNSPLHF	TGTGCCACCAGCCCGACAGGGCTTGGTAATTCACCCCTCCACTTT
many	.	TRBJ2-7	TRBV12-3/TRBV12-4	CASSWTERSYEQYF	TGTGCCAGCAGCTGGACAGAAAGATCCTACGAGCAGTACTTC
.	.	TRBJ2-5	TRBV10-3	CAISDPTALRETQYF	TGTGCCATCAGTGATCCGACAGCCCTCCGGGAGACCCAGTACTTC
.	.	TRBJ1-4	TRBV25-1	CASSDSLPGKLFF	TGTGCCAGCAGTGATTCCCTGCCCGGAAAACTGTTTTTT
many	.	TRBJ1-5	TRBV5-6	CASSFRDGPHQPQHF	TGTGCCAGCAGTTTCCGGGACGGCCCGCATCAGCCCCAGCATTTT
many	.	TRBJ1-1	TRBV2	CASSVETNTEAFF	TGTGCCAGCAGTGTAGAGACGAACACTGAAGCTTTCTTT
many	.	TRBJ1-6	TRBV7-7	CASSLDPKEPLHF	TGTGCTAGCAGCTTAGACCCCAAGGAACCCCTCCACTTT
few	TRBD2	TRBJ2-7	TRBV15	CATSIGGRGNEQYF	TGTGCCACCAGCATCGGCGGGAGGGGGAATGAGCAGTACTTC
many	TRBD1	TRBJ2-7	TRBV7-6	CASSAPGQYEQYF	TGTGCCAGCAGCGCTCCGGGACAGTACGAGCAGTACTTC
many	.	TRBJ1-1	TRBV19	CASSWGSTEAFF	TGTGCCAGTAGTTGGGGGAGCACTGAAGCTTTCTTT
.	.	TRBJ1-1	TRBV7-2	CASSLRSQSYGYTEAFF	TGTGCCAGCAGCTTAAGGTCGCAGAGCTATGGCTACACTGAAGCTTTCTTT
.	.	TRBJ1-5	TRBV5-4	CASSRQETQHF	TGTGCCAGCAGCCGACAAGAGACCCAGCATTTT
many	.	TRBJ1-6	TRBV9	CASSVGHQMGSPLHF	TGTGCCAGCAGCGTAGGGCACCAAATGGGTTCACCCCTCCACTTT
.	.	TRBJ2-7	TRBV5-1	CASSFAGAGTGELYF	TGCGCCAGCAGCTTTGCCGGGGCAGGCACCGGGGAGCTGTACTTC
many	.	TRBJ2-2	TRBV2	CASNSGRAGTGELFF	TGTGCCAGCAACTCGGGCAGGGCAGGCACCGGGGAGCTGTTTTTT
once	.	TRBJ2-2	TRBV24-1	CATSDAGTTNTGELFF	TGTGCCACCAGTGATGCGGGCACAACGAACACCGGGGAGCTGTTTTTT
.	TRBD2	TRBJ2-1	TRBV29-1	CSVGWRLAGSDEQFF	TGCAGCGTTGGATGGCGGCTAGCGGGGAGCGATGAGCAGTTCTTC
.	TRBD1	TRBJ2-7	TRBV20-1	CSARDGQGASYEQYF	TGCAGTGCTAGAGATGGACAGGGGGCATCCTACGAGCAGTACTTC
many	TRBD1	TRBJ2-7	TRBV7-3	CASSPAHRGPYEQYF	TGTGCCAGCAGTCCTGCCCACAGGGGGCCCTACGAGCAGTACTTC
few	TRBD1	TRBJ1-1	TRBV5-1	CASSLEGAGYTEAFF	TGCGCCAGCAGCTTGGAGGGGGCAGGGTACACTGAAGCTTTCTTT
.	.	TRBJ2-1	TRBV10-3	CAISEGYEQFF	TGTGCCATCAGTGAAGGGTATGAGCAGTTCTTC